These 15 T cell receptor beta chains came from one sample sequenced in a study of shared clonotypes between healthy human individuals. Repertoires were generated with immunoSEQ multiplex PCR, while TCRdb's copy carries only in-frame clones and drops some. Of approximately 530,000 clones listed, 90% to 97% were seen once; the top ten hold about 0.064%. The sequenced sample was naive CD4+ T cells sorted from blood. Subset: CD45RA+ positively selected. All receptors derive from a woman in her 30s in good health.

CDR3 loop: CASSSAGGPLYEQYF. Written as DNA, the CDR3 is TGTGCCAGCAGTTCAGCGGGAGGGCCTTTATACGAGCAGTACTTC. The rearrangement joins TRBV28 to TRBJ2-7; 10 bases are a match to TRBD2. The V and J ends lost 4 bases and 4 bases, in that order; junction bases with no gene match: 7. This CDR3 is built from 15 residues. From germline, CDR1 is MDHEN and CDR2 SYDVKM.

This chain uses TRBV5-4 with TRBJ1-2, with 9 bases that match TRBD1. CDR3 length equals 13 residues. J gave up 4 bases and V 4 bases, and 2 bases lay outside the gene matches. CDR1 is SGHNT, CDR2 YYREEE, per germline (reference sequence). The CDR3 region has the DNA TGTGCCAGCAGCCGGACAGGGGCCTATGGCTACACCTTC. This codes for CASSRTGAYGYTF.

V gene TRBV5-6 combines with J gene TRBJ2-3; D could derive from TRBD1 or TRBD2 (5 bases each). With 4 bases removed from V and 2 bases from J, the gap between germline ends came to 14 bases. Germline assignment: CDR1 SGHDT and CDR2 YYEEEE. This CDR3 is 15 amino acids long. The CDR3 here is CASSPGTGSTDTQYF. In DNA form, the CDR3 reads TGTGCCAGCAGCCCCGGGACCGGGTCCACAGATACGCAGTATTTT.

The V call is TRBV29-1, the J call TRBJ2-1; D is unresolved. Per germline, CDR1 SQVTM and CDR2 ANQGSEA. Trimming took off 7 bases at V and 0 bases at J, with 10 bases between the two ends. The CDR3 contains 13 residues. The CDR3 bases are TGCAGCGCCAGAAGGAGCTCCTACAATGAGCAGTTCTTC. This translates into CSARRSSYNEQFF.

The chain uses TRBV15 and TRBJ2-7; 16 nucleotides match TRBD2. CDR3 size: 19 residues. Germline CDR1 LNHNV, CDR2 YYDKDF (reference sequence). The V and J ends lost 0 bases and 1 base, in that order; junction bases with no gene match: 6. Here the CDR3 reads CATSRDTGTSGRGSYEQYF. In nucleotides, the CDR3 is TGTGCCACCAGCAGAGACACCGGGACTAGCGGGAGGGGGTCCTACGAGCAGTACTTC.

V gene TRBV7-8 combines with J gene TRBJ2-7; D remains ambiguous. The germline gives CDR1 SGHVS, CDR2 FQNEAQ. CDR3 size: 15 residues. Between the trimmed V and J ends, which lost 5 bases and 2 bases, there was a span of 16 bases. CDR3 coding DNA: TGTGCCAGCAGCCTAGGACGGACGGTTACCTACGAGCAGTACTTC. Amino acid sequence: CASSLGRTVTYEQYF.

The rearrangement joins TRBV5-6 to TRBJ2-1, with unresolved D. The CDR3 length is 18 residues. With 0 bases removed from V and 1 base from J, the gap between germline ends came to 17 bases. CDR1 and CDR2 (germline): SGHDT, YYEEEE. The CDR3 DNA is TGTGCCAGCAGCTTGGGTTGGCCCGGGTTAGAATCCTACAATGAGCAGTTCTTC. It codes for CASSLGWPGLESYNEQFF.

This chain links TRBV19 with TRBJ2-2; TRBD1 is a possible D gene (5 bases). Trimming left V 7 bases short and J 5 bases short, with 20 bases between. The germline CDR1 and CDR2 sequences are LNHDA and SQIVND (reference sequence). The CDR3 covers 16 residues. CDR3 coding DNA: TGTGCCAGTACTCCCGTCAGGGATTTCAGGACCGGGGAGCTGTTTTTT. This sequence encodes CASTPVRDFRTGELFF. Full variable domain (missing parts from reference TRBV19 and TRBJ2-2): DGGITQSPKYLFRKEGQNVTLSCEQNLNHDAMYWYRQDPGQGLRLIYYSQIVNDFQKGDIAEGYSVSREKKESFPLTVTSAQKNPTAFYLCASTPVRDFRTGELFFGEGSRLTVL.

The rearrangement joins TRBV5-8 to TRBJ1-1; D uncertain. Germline V gene data show CDR1 as SGHTS and CDR2 as YDEGEE. With 1 base removed from V and 12 bases from J, the gap between germline ends came to 10 bases. The CDR3 has 11 residues. The CDR3 coding sequence is TGTGCCAGCAGCTTGCGTCGGTCTCCTTTCTTT. This translates into CASSLRRSPFF.

The CDR3 loop is CASSPTTGLQEAFF. Here the CDR3 DNA reads TGTGCCAGCAGCCCCACCACAGGCCTTCAAGAAGCTTTCTTT. The chain carries TRBV7-9 and TRBJ1-1; tentatively, D is TRBD1 (5 bases). This CDR3 has 14 residues. Germline lookup yields CDR1 SEHNR and CDR2 FQNEAQ (reference sequence). The ends were cut back, 5 bases at V and 8 bases at J, with 18 bases in the middle.

The genes are TRBV5-4 and TRBJ1-2; 8 bases agree with TRBD1. After removal of 5 bases from V and 4 bases from J, the junction contained 10 bases not matched to a gene. The CDR3 totals 15 residues. The V gene's germline CDR1 is SGHNT and CDR2 YYREEE (reference sequence). CDR3 amino acids: CASRRLGQGFYGYTF. CDR3 nucleotide sequence: TGTGCCAGCAGACGCCTCGGACAGGGATTCTATGGCTACACCTTC.

This clone came up once. J is TRBJ1-5 and V is TRBV7-9; TRBD1 aligns across 7 bases. Germline CDR1 SEHNR, CDR2 FQNEAQ (reference sequence). This CDR3 has 15 amino acids. V shed 3 bases and J 4 bases; nucleotides not matched to a gene: 6. CDR3 coding DNA: TGTGCCAGCAGCTTGTCAGGGGGATTGAATCAGCCCCAGCATTTT. The encoded protein is CASSLSGGLNQPQHF. Full variable domain (outside the CDR3, taken from reference TRBV7-9 and TRBJ1-5): DTGVSQNPRHKITKRGQNVTFRCDPISEHNRLYWYRQTLGQGPEFLTYFQNEAQLEKSRLLSDRFSAERPKGSFSTLEIQRTEQGDSAMYLCASSLSGGLNQPQHFGDGTRLSIL.

The chain couples TRBV5-1 to TRBJ2-3; 8 positions match TRBD1. Germline V gene data show CDR1 as SGHRS and CDR2 as YFSETQ. This CDR3 contains 17 residues. V was clipped by 4 bases and J by 3 bases; unmatched bases: 13. The CDR3 nucleotides are TGCGCCAGCAGCCCGACGGGACAGGCCCGGGGGACAGATACGCAGTATTTT. Translated, it gives CASSPTGQARGTDTQYF.

The rearrangement joins TRBV28 to TRBJ2-3; D not certain. The V and J ends lost 3 bases and 5 bases respectively, with 9 bases between them. CDR1 and CDR2 from the germline V gene are MDHEN and SYDVKM. CDR3 length: 13 amino acids. In DNA form, the CDR3 reads TGTGCCAGCAGTTTCGATGAGATAGATACGCAGTATTTT. Protein sequence: CASSFDEIDTQYF.

This chain uses TRBV7-9 with TRBJ2-5, with D possibly TRBD1 on 5 matching bases. Germline V gene sequence: CDR1 SEHNR, CDR2 FQNEAQ (reference sequence). V was pared by 2 bases and J by 2 bases, with 9 bases between. The CDR3 is made up of 14 amino acids. The CDR3 DNA reads as TGTGCCAGCAGCTTATCCCCAGGGCAAGAGACCCAGTACTTC. Amino acid sequence: CASSLSPGQETQYF.